This T cell receptor (beta chain) was recorded in a study of tumor and adjacent non-tumor tissue in lung cancer. About the research overall: The cohort had under 15 adenocarcinoma, a couple of squamous cell and 1 small cell patients.

The CDR3 is made up of 15 amino acids. Germline lookup yields CDR1 SGHNT and CDR2 YYREEE (reference sequence). This sample's RNA came from whole unsorted tissue. Points on this clonotype: Its specificity is unknown. The germline gene is not matched at one end of the junction; a read error may be the cause.

Three rounds of nested PCR, following a modified ARM-PCR protocol, produced the TCRbeta library. TCRdb processed the multiplex PCR reads anew with MiXCR; each CDR3 protein has one entry. The table records roughly 200,000 distinct CDR3 sequences, approximately 74% of them present only once. The study, taken as a whole, reports: Shorter survival was associated with higher TCR diversity in tumors. Tumor tissue had significantly higher TCR diversity than normal lung. Top 100 clones took a larger repertoire share in normal lung.

The chain couples TRBV5-4 to TRBJ2-5; the D gene is possibly TRBD2 (6 bases). The sequence was obtained from a man in his fifties or sixties with non-small cell lung cancer. The sequenced material came from lung tumor tissue. The CDR3 spells CSSSLDGGGQETQYF. CDR3 DNA: TGTTCCAGCAGCTTGGATGGGGGAGGCCAAGAGACCCAATACTTC.